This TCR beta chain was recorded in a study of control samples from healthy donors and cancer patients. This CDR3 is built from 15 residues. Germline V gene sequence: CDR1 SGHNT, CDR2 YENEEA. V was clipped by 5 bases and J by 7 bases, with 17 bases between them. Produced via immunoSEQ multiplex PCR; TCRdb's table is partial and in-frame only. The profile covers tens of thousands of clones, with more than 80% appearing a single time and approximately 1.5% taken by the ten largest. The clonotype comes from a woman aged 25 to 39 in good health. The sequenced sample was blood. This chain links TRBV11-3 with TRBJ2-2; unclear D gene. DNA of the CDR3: TGTGCCAGCAGCCTCTCGGGCCCCTACGTCGGGGAGCTGTTTTTT. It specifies CASSLSGPYVGELFF.